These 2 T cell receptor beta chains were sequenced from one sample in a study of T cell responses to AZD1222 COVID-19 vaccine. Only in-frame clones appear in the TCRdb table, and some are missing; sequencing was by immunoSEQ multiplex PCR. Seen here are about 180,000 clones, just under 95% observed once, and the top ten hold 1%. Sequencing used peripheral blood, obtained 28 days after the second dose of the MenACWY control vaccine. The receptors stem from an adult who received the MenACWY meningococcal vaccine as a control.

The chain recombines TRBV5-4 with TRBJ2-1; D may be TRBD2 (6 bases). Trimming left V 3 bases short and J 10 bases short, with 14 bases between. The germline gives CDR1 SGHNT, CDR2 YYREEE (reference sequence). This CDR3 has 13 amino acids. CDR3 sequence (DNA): TGTGCCAGCAGCTCAAATCGCGGGGCAGAGCAGTTCTTC. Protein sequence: CASSSNRGAEQFF. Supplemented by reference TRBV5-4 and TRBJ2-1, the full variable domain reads ETGVTQSPTHLIKTRGQQVTLRCSSQSGHNTVSWYQQALGQGPQFIFQYYREEENGRGNFPPRFSGLQFPNYSSELNVNALELDDSALYLCASSSNRGAEQFFGPGTRLTVL.

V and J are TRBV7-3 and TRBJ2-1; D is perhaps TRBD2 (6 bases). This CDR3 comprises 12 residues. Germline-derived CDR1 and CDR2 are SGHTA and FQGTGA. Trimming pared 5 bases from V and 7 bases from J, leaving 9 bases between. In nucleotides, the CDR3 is TGTGCCAGCAGCGCCGCGGGAAATGAGCAGTTCTTC. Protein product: CASSAAGNEQFF.